What follows are 25 T cell receptor beta chains derived from one specimen sequenced in a study of cytomegalovirus exposure and HLA in healthy donors. Method: immunoSEQ multiplex PCR; TCRdb's copy keeps in-frame clones and lacks some. The sample includes around 62,000 clones, roughly 89% seen only once; the top ten take approximately 1.7%. Sequences were obtained from PBMCs. Receptors were obtained from a woman between 18 and 30 years old in good health and CMV-seronegative.

The chain's CDR3 is CASSLQGTNYGYTF. CDR3 nucleotide sequence: TGCGCCAGCAGCCTACAGGGGACTAACTATGGCTACACCTTC. The chain combines TRBV5-1 with TRBJ1-2, with 7 positions matching TRBD1. The CDR3 is 14 amino acids. Germline CDR1 is SGHRS and CDR2 is YFSETQ. Trimming took 4 bases from V and 0 from J; bases not matched to a gene: 3.

The chain recombines TRBV4-1 with TRBJ2-2; D perhaps matches TRBD2 (6 bases). This CDR3 is built from 16 residues. From germline, CDR1 is MGHRA and CDR2 YSYEKL. V lost 1 base and J 2 bases, leaving 11 bases between the germline ends. The CDR3 sequence: CASSQVRRVNTGELFF. The CDR3, as DNA: TGCGCCAGCAGCCAAGTAAGGAGGGTTAACACCGGGGAGCTGTTTTTT.

V and J are TRBV20-1 and TRBJ1-2; no clear D. The germline V gene encodes CDR1 DFQATT and CDR2 SNEGSKA (reference sequence). Trimming removed 3 bases from V and 4 bases from J, with 6 bases in between. The CDR3 is 11 amino acids. The CDR3 protein is CSASPLYGYTF. CDR3 nucleotides: TGCAGTGCTAGTCCCCTCTATGGCTACACCTTC.

The chain carries TRBV30 and TRBJ1-4; TRBD1 is a possible D gene (6 bases). Germline V CDR1 and CDR2: GTSNPN, SVGIG (reference sequence). Trimming cost V 4 bases and J 4 bases, with 16 bases left between them. The length of the CDR3 is 15 residues. The CDR3 loop is CAWTQTGGFNEKLFF. Written as DNA, the CDR3 is TGTGCCTGGACCCAAACGGGGGGCTTTAATGAAAAACTGTTTTTT. The variable domain in full, with the rest retrieved from reference TRBV30 and TRBJ1-4, is SQTIHQWPATLVQPVGSPLSLECTVEGTSNPNLYWYRQAAGRGLQLLFYSVGIGQISSEVPQNLSASRPQDRQFILSSKKLLLSDSGFYLCAWTQTGGFNEKLFFGSGTQLSVL.

This clone came up once. The V call is TRBV4-1, the J call TRBJ2-2, with 9 bases fitting TRBD1. The J segment lost 0 bases and the V segment lost 4 bases, leaving 6 bases of the junction unmatched. CDR1 and CDR2 (germline): MGHRA, YSYEKL. The CDR3 covers 17 residues. The CDR3 DNA is TGCGCCAGCAGCCTGACTACAGGGGGCACGAACACCGGGGAGCTGTTTTTT. Encoded protein: CASSLTTGGTNTGELFF.

The J gene is TRBJ1-2, the V gene TRBV30; D is undetermined. The CDR3 sequence is 13 residues long. CDR1 GTSNPN and CDR2 SVGIG come from the germline V gene (reference sequence). V dropped 1 base and J dropped 8 bases, with 14 bases sitting between them. CDR3 sequence: CAWSEMFPVGYTF. Here the CDR3 DNA reads TGTGCCTGGAGTGAAATGTTTCCAGTAGGCTACACCTTC.

The V gene is TRBV7-8, the J gene TRBJ2-5; tentatively, D is TRBD2 (6 bases). The CDR3 is made up of 14 amino acids. CDR1 SGHVS and CDR2 FQNEAQ come from the germline V gene. Deletions cut 6 bases from V and 5 bases from J, with 16 bases between. CDR3 region: CASSPVRLAETQYF. CDR3 nucleotide sequence: TGTGCCAGCAGTCCAGTGCGCCTAGCGGAGACCCAGTACTTC. Full variable domain (outside the CDR3, taken from reference TRBV7-8 and TRBJ2-5): GAGVSQSPRYKVAKRGQDVALRCDPISGHVSLFWYQQALGQGPEFLTYFQNEAQLDKSGLPSDRFFAERPEGSVSTLKIQRTQQEDSAVYLCASSPVRLAETQYFGPGTRLLVL.

The chain uses TRBV9 and TRBJ2-1; 8 bases align to TRBD2. Trimming took 4 bases from V and 7 from J; bases not matched to a gene: 16. Germline V gene sequence: CDR1 SGDLS, CDR2 YYNGEE. The CDR3 contains 17 residues. CDR3 DNA: TGTGCCAGCAGCAGCCAAGAAGGTGGCGGGAGGTGGAATGAGCAGTTCTTC. It is translated as CASSSQEGGGRWNEQFF.

The chain is built from TRBV5-1 and TRBJ2-2; TRBD1 aligns across 7 bases. V gave up 5 bases and J gave up 7 bases; unmatched junction bases: 20. The CDR3 has 18 amino acids. From germline, CDR1 is SGHRS and CDR2 YFSETQ. Written as DNA, the CDR3 is TGCGCCAGCAGACAGGACGCAGGGGGTAGGATGGACGGCGGGGAGCTGTTTTTT. This sequence encodes CASRQDAGGRMDGGELFF. Drawing the rest from reference TRBV5-1 and TRBJ2-2, the complete variable domain is KAGVTQTPRYLIKTRGQQVTLSCSPISGHRSVSWYQQTPGQGLQFLFEYFSETQRNKGNFPGRFSGRQFSNSRSEMNVSTLELGDSALYLCASRQDAGGRMDGGELFFGEGSRLTVL.

Here the CDR3 DNA reads TGCGCCAGCAGCTTGGGTCGGTTGGATACGCAGTATTTT. Amino acids: CASSLGRLDTQYF. The V gene is TRBV5-1, the J gene TRBJ2-3, with unresolved D. Germline V gene sequence: CDR1 SGHRS, CDR2 YFSETQ. CDR3 size: 13 residues. Trimming left V 0 bases short and J 6 bases short, with 8 bases between.

The chain uses TRBV5-1 and TRBJ1-1, with D hard to call. V was pared by 1 base and J by 5 bases, with 6 bases between. Germline assignment: CDR1 SGHRS and CDR2 YFSETQ. The CDR3 runs 12 residues. CDR3 in DNA: TGCGCCAGCAGCTTGACACAGACTGAAGCTTTCTTT. It encodes CASSLTQTEAFF.

The V and J genes are TRBV6-4 and TRBJ2-2; 8 bases agree with TRBD1. The CDR3 has 15 residues. Germline values: CDR1 MRHNA, CDR2 SNTAGT. Germline trimming cut 2 bases from V and 5 bases from J; bases unmatched to any gene: 4. CDR3 sequence: CASSDQGAGTGELFF. CDR3 coding DNA: TGTGCCAGCAGTGACCAGGGGGCAGGTACCGGGGAGCTGTTTTTT.

This chain uses TRBV5-6 with TRBJ1-5, with TRBD1 as a possible D gene (6 bases). Germline CDR1 and CDR2: SGHDT and YYEEEE. The CDR3 extends over 14 amino acids. The V end lost 4 bases, the J end lost 4 bases, and 12 bases lay between the germline ends. CDR3: CASSPRTDNQPQHF. The CDR3 bases are TGTGCCAGCAGCCCCAGGACAGATAATCAGCCCCAGCATTTT.

This clone was detected only once. CDR3: CASSYDRVTYNEQFF. The DNA of the CDR3 is TGTGCCAGCAGCTACGACAGGGTCACCTACAATGAGCAGTTCTTC. V is TRBV4-2 and J is TRBJ2-1; TRBD1 agrees at 7 bases. Germline CDR1 reads LGHNA; CDR2 reads YNFKEQ. With 5 bases clipped from V and 2 bases from J, the junction kept 6 bases outside the gene matches. The CDR3 loop spans 15 amino acids.

The CDR3 loop reads CASSLDPQQGDEQYF. The CDR3, as DNA: TGCGCCAGCAGCTTGGACCCCCAACAGGGGGACGAGCAGTACTTC. The rearrangement joins TRBV5-1 to TRBJ2-7; 8 bases are shared with TRBD1. V was clipped by 0 bases and J by 5 bases; unmatched bases: 7. This CDR3 is built from 15 residues. Per the germline V gene, CDR1 is SGHRS and CDR2 is YFSETQ.

The chain's CDR3 is CASSPGRGGHNGELFF. CDR3 DNA sequence: TGTGCCAGCAGCCCCGGACGGGGGGGCCATAACGGGGAGCTGTTTTTT. This rearrangement joins TRBV7-3 to TRBJ2-2; 8 bases are shared with TRBD2. This CDR3 is 16 amino acids long. Per germline, CDR1 SGHTA and CDR2 FQGTGA. Germline trimming cut 5 bases from V and 7 bases from J; bases unmatched to any gene: 12.

The chain carries TRBV2 and TRBJ2-3, with 9 bases matching TRBD2. CDR3 length: 14 residues. Unmatched junction bases numbered 6, after V lost 7 bases and J lost 4 bases. Germline V gene lookup returns CDR1 SNHLY and CDR2 FYNNEI. CDR3 sequence reads: CASNPGTSPDTQYF. The CDR3 region has the DNA TGTGCCAGCAATCCGGGGACTAGCCCAGATACGCAGTATTTT.

V and J are TRBV27 and TRBJ2-3; 10 bases map to TRBD2. V lost 5 bases and J lost 2; bases outside the gene matches: 1. Germline V gives CDR1 MNHEY, CDR2 SMNVEV (reference sequence). This CDR3 is built from 14 residues. This CDR3 is CASSLAGATDTQYF. The CDR3 coding sequence is TGTGCCAGCAGTCTAGCGGGGGCCACAGATACGCAGTATTTT.

In its sample, this clone was seen a few times. J is TRBJ2-7 and V is TRBV6-5; TRBD1 might be the D (5 bases). From germline, CDR1 is MNHEY and CDR2 SVGAGI. The CDR3 runs 14 residues. Trimming took 6 bases from V and 0 from J, leaving 12 bases between them. CDR3 region: CASRPGRSSYEQYF. CDR3 DNA: TGTGCCAGCAGACCAGGGCGCAGCTCCTACGAGCAGTACTTC.

The chain recombines TRBV6-1 with TRBJ1-4; D ambiguous. This CDR3 has 18 amino acids. V was clipped by 2 bases and J by 5 bases, with 21 bases between them. CDR1 is MNHNS and CDR2 is SASEGT in the germline V gene. The CDR3 is CASSENRGRQRTNEKLFF. CDR3 nucleotides: TGTGCCAGCAGTGAAAACCGTGGTAGGCAGCGAACCAATGAAAAACTGTTTTTT.

This chain joins TRBV28 and TRBJ1-6, with 9 bases fitting TRBD1. V lost 2 bases to trimming and J lost 11 bases; unmatched junction nucleotides: 7. The germline CDR1 and CDR2 sequences are MDHEN and SYDVKM. The CDR3 extends over 15 amino acids. CDR3 DNA: TGTGCCAGCAGTTTACCGGGACAGGGTGGGGCACCCCTCCACTTT. Protein: CASSLPGQGGAPLHF. The full variable domain, with the rest looked up from reference TRBV28 and TRBJ1-6, is DVKVTQSSRYLVKRTGEKVFLECVQDMDHENMFWYRQDPGLGLRLIYFSYDVKMKEKGDIPEGYSVSREKKERFSLILESASTNQTSMYLCASSLPGQGGAPLHFGNGTRLTVT.

V usage is TRBV5-4 and J usage is TRBJ2-7; the D is unclear. V was cut by 0 bases and J by 2 bases, with 9 bases left in between. In germline, CDR1 is SGHNT, CDR2 YYREEE (reference sequence). The CDR3 runs to 14 residues. For the CDR3, the DNA is TGTGCCAGCAGCTTGGACGGTCAAGCCTACGAGCAGTACTTC. Amino acid sequence: CASSLDGQAYEQYF.

This chain connects TRBV5-1 to TRBJ2-2, with a possible D match to TRBD1 (6 bases). The V and J ends lost 8 bases and 0 bases respectively, with 11 bases between them. The CDR3 is 14 residues long. Per the germline V gene, CDR1 is SGHRS and CDR2 is YFSETQ. The DNA of the CDR3 is TGCGCCAGTTACCAGGGGCCGAACACCGGGGAGCTGTTTTTT. Translation: CASYQGPNTGELFF.

The chain carries TRBV27 and TRBJ1-2; D unresolved. The CDR3 runs to 14 residues. Germline V gene lookup returns CDR1 MNHEY and CDR2 SMNVEV (reference sequence). V lost 5 bases and J lost 5, with 15 bases in between. The CDR3 loop is CASSTGDSGYGYTF. CDR3 sequence (DNA): TGTGCCAGCAGTACCGGGGATTCGGGGTATGGCTACACCTTC.

This chain links TRBV5-8 with TRBJ2-1; the match to TRBD1 covers 8 bases. Trimming took 8 bases from V and 8 from J; bases not matched to a gene: 12. Germline CDR1 SGHTS, CDR2 YDEGEE. The CDR3 consists of 14 residues. CDR3 amino acids: CAREQGVFFDEQFF. DNA of the CDR3: TGTGCCAGGGAACAGGGGGTTTTTTTCGATGAGCAGTTCTTC.